These 17 T cell receptor beta chains share one sample of origin, sequenced in a study of cytomegalovirus exposure and HLA in healthy donors. It was with 60 Vbeta and 13 Jbeta primers that the PCR ran. TCRdb keeps only in-frame clones here, not all; method: immunoSEQ multiplex PCR. Among about 130,000 clones listed, around 75% were seen once. The sample consisted of PBMCs. These receptors all come from a man aged 35 to 55 in good health and CMV-seronegative.

V and J are TRBV7-2 and TRBJ1-1; no definite D call. CDR1 is SGHTA and CDR2 is FQGNSA in the germline V gene. The CDR3 consists of 13 residues. V was cut by 5 bases and J by 0 bases, with 7 bases left in between. CDR3 in amino acids: CASSAGLNTEAFF. DNA for the CDR3: TGTGCCAGCAGCGCGGGCTTGAACACTGAAGCTTTCTTT.

The V and J genes are TRBV7-7 and TRBJ2-1; D might be TRBD1 (6 bases). CDR1 SSHAT and CDR2 FNYEAQ come from the germline V gene (reference sequence). V was shortened by 5 bases and J by 6 bases, with 14 bases between the two germline ends. The length of the CDR3 is 14 residues. The CDR3: CASSPSHRVNEQFF. The DNA of the CDR3 is TGTGCCAGCAGCCCGAGTCACAGGGTCAATGAGCAGTTCTTC.

This clone was counted a single time. The chain uses TRBV6-5 and TRBJ2-1; 10 bases are shared with TRBD2. CDR3 length: 16 amino acids. CDR1 MNHEY and CDR2 SVGAGI come from the germline V gene. Trimming removed 2 bases from V and 3 bases from J; junction bases left unmatched: 4. The CDR3 sequence is CASSYERGGSYNEQFF. In nucleotides, the CDR3 is TGTGCCAGCAGTTACGAGCGGGGGGGCAGCTACAATGAGCAGTTCTTC.

In the case of this clone: At one end the junction does not follow the germline gene, possibly because of a read error. The chain recombines TRBV6-6 with TRBJ2-1, with D perhaps TRBD2 (7 bases). CDR3 length: 14 amino acids. Germline values: CDR1 MNHNY, CDR2 SVGAGI (reference sequence). The CDR3 DNA sequence: TGCGTAACCCAAGGGTGGGCGCGGGGGCTGGAGCAGTTCTTC. It specifies CVTQGWARGLEQFF.

This clone was detected a few times. J is TRBJ2-7 and V is TRBV4-3, with 7 bases matching TRBD1. CDR3 length: 15 residues. With 1 base clipped from V and 4 bases from J, the junction kept 7 bases outside the gene matches. The germline V gene encodes CDR1 LGHNA and CDR2 YSLEER. The CDR3 nucleotides read TGCGCCAGCAGCCAAGTACCGGGACAGAAGTACGAGCAGTACTTC. This encodes CASSQVPGQKYEQYF.

This chain uses TRBV19 with TRBJ2-7, with a possible D match to TRBD2 (5 bases). Trimming took 3 bases from V and 6 from J, leaving 12 bases between them. CDR1 and CDR2 (germline): LNHDA, SQIVND (reference sequence). This CDR3 spans 13 amino acids. CDR3 residues: CASSIKRRSEQYF. In DNA, the CDR3 is TGTGCCAGTAGTATTAAGCGGCGAAGCGAGCAGTACTTC.

The chain carries TRBV2 and TRBJ1-1, with unresolved D. V was clipped by 4 bases and J by 6 bases, with 9 bases between them. The CDR3 is 12 residues long. The germline V gene has CDR1 SNHLY and CDR2 FYNNEI. This chain's CDR3 is CASSAPGAEAFF. CDR3 coding DNA: TGTGCCAGCAGTGCTCCGGGTGCTGAAGCTTTCTTT.

The chain links TRBV30 to TRBJ1-1; 10 bases are a match to TRBD1. The trim removed 8 bases at V and 1 base at J, leaving 4 bases unmatched. The CDR3 has 13 residues. Germline V gene sequence: CDR1 GTSNPN, CDR2 SVGIG (reference sequence). The CDR3 DNA follows: TGTGCCGGGGACAGGGGCTCGAACACTGAAGCTTTCTTT. Amino acid sequence: CAGDRGSNTEAFF.

This clone was seen more than once but under ten times. CDR3 loop: CASSLASGANNEQFF. The CDR3 DNA reads TGTGCCAGCAGCTTAGCTAGCGGGGCTAACAATGAGCAGTTCTTC. The V call is TRBV7-3, the J call TRBJ2-1, with TRBD2 matching 9 bases. The CDR3 contains 15 residues. Per the germline V gene, CDR1 is SGHTA and CDR2 is FQGTGA. Unmatched junction bases numbered 4, after V lost 2 bases and J lost 5 bases.

The rearrangement joins TRBV30 to TRBJ2-1; D gene ambiguous. Trimming cost V 7 bases and J 0 bases, with 7 bases left between them. The germline CDR1 and CDR2 sequences are GTSNPN and SVGIG (reference sequence). CDR3 size: 12 residues. CDR3 nucleotide sequence: TGTGCCTCCTTGAGCTCCTACAATGAGCAGTTCTTC. It encodes CASLSSYNEQFF. Based on the CDR3 plus reference TRBV30 and TRBJ2-1, the full variable domain is SQTIHQWPATLVQPVGSPLSLECTVEGTSNPNLYWYRQAAGRGLQLLFYSVGIGQISSEVPQNLSASRPQDRQFILSSKKLLLSDSGFYLCASLSSYNEQFFGPGTRLTVL.

For the CDR3, the DNA is TGTGCCACCAGCAGAGATGGGGGGGCTGCCACAGATACGCAGTATTTT. Translated: CATSRDGGAATDTQYF. The J gene is TRBJ2-3, the V gene TRBV15, with D maybe TRBD2 (7 bases). Germline CDR1 is LNHNV and CDR2 is YYDKDF (reference sequence). Trimming removed 0 bases at V and 2 bases at J, with 12 bases between. CDR3 length: 16 residues.

The rearrangement joins TRBV6-5 to TRBJ2-3; TRBD2 agrees at 12 bases. Looked up from germline, CDR1 is MNHEY and CDR2 is SVGAGI. V dropped 6 bases and J dropped 6; count of bases not matched to a gene: 4. CDR3 length: 14 amino acids. In DNA, the CDR3 is TGTGCCAGCAGGACTAGCGGGAGTCCGGATACGCAGTATTTT. Translation gives CASRTSGSPDTQYF.

The rearrangement joins TRBV30 to TRBJ1-6, with D hard to call. The germline V gene encodes CDR1 GTSNPN and CDR2 SVGIG (reference sequence). The V and J ends lost 3 bases and 10 bases respectively, with 13 bases between them. The CDR3 consists of 13 residues. CDR3 DNA sequence: TGTGCCTGGAGCGTCATCTCGGGGTCACCCCTCCACTTT. Translation: CAWSVISGSPLHF.

The chain links TRBV4-3 to TRBJ2-1; 10 bases agree with TRBD2. Germline assignment: CDR1 LGHNA and CDR2 YSLEER. The CDR3 extends over 18 amino acids. The V and J ends lost 0 bases and 2 bases, in that order; junction bases with no gene match: 7. The CDR3 protein is CASSQETASGGPYNEQFF. The CDR3 DNA reads TGCGCCAGCAGCCAAGAGACGGCTAGCGGGGGACCCTACAATGAGCAGTTCTTC.

The genes are TRBV28 and TRBJ2-3, with 7 bases fitting TRBD1. This CDR3 is 16 amino acids long. Per germline, CDR1 MDHEN and CDR2 SYDVKM. Trimming removed 6 bases from V and 0 bases from J; junction bases left unmatched: 9. The CDR3 loop is CASSPPDRISTDTQYF. The CDR3 nucleotides read TGTGCCAGCAGCCCTCCGGACAGGATTAGCACAGATACGCAGTATTTT.

The CDR3 bases are TGTGCCAGCAGCTTAGGACAGGACAGGGACGCTTTCTTT. This gives the protein CASSLGQDRDAFF. The chain recombines TRBV7-6 with TRBJ1-1; 8 positions match TRBD1. Looked up from germline, CDR1 is SGHVS and CDR2 is FNYEAQ. V shed 1 base and J 11 bases; nucleotides not matched to a gene: 6. This CDR3 region has 13 residues.

V is TRBV29-1 and J is TRBJ2-3; 9 bases fit TRBD2. V dropped 7 bases and J dropped 2; count of bases not matched to a gene: 7. Germline V lookup: CDR1 SQVTM, CDR2 ANQGSEA. This CDR3 has 14 residues. CDR3 protein: CSAASGEPTDTQYF. CDR3 nucleotides: TGCAGCGCTGCTAGCGGGGAGCCCACAGATACGCAGTATTTT.